A single sample is the source of the 17 T cell receptor beta chains below, sequenced in a study of cytomegalovirus exposure and HLA in healthy donors. Both 60 Vbeta primers and 13 Jbeta primers went into the PCR. Assay used: immunoSEQ multiplex PCR; TCRdb lists only in-frame clones, some missing. The profile shows about 190,000 clones, around 75% of them singletons. Material: PBMCs. Receptors originate from a woman in her 30s in good health and CMV-seropositive.

The genes are TRBV10-3 and TRBJ2-5, with a tentative D call TRBD2 (5 bases). The CDR3 contains 11 residues. Per germline, CDR1 ENHRY and CDR2 SYGVKD. With 2 bases removed from V and 8 bases from J, the gap between germline ends came to 6 bases. CDR3 DNA: TGTGCCATCAGTGAGCGGGGTACCCAGTACTTC. The encoded protein is CAISERGTQYF.

This clone was seen a handful of times. This sample includes further DNA sequences coding for the same CDR3. The chain couples TRBV4-1 to TRBJ2-6, with TRBD2 matching 12 bases. The germline V gene has CDR1 MGHRA and CDR2 YSYEKL. V dropped 1 base and J dropped 2; count of bases not matched to a gene: 3. The CDR3 sequence is 18 residues long. The CDR3 region is CASSQGLAGGPGANVLTF. For the CDR3, the DNA is TGCGCCAGCAGCCAAGGGCTAGCGGGAGGGCCTGGGGCCAACGTCCTGACTTTC.

This chain joins TRBV27 and TRBJ1-5, with D perhaps TRBD1 (5 bases). V lost 3 bases, J lost 6 bases, and 12 bases lay in between. CDR1 and CDR2 from the germline V gene are MNHEY and SMNVEV (reference sequence). The CDR3 has 14 residues. This chain's CDR3 is CASSFTGTAQPQHF. Here the CDR3 DNA reads TGTGCCAGCAGTTTTACAGGTACTGCTCAGCCCCAGCATTTT.

The chain uses TRBV29-1 and TRBJ2-5; perhaps TRBD1 as D (6 bases). The end of the DNA aligns better with TRBJ2-7, so the J call may be wrong. The germline V gene encodes CDR1 SQVTM and CDR2 ANQGSEA. CDR3 size: 13 residues. The CDR3 DNA sequence: TGCAGCGTTGAGAGGGGGAACTCCTACGAGCAGTACTTC. Its translation: CSVERGNSYEQYF.

With regard to this clone: One end of the junction is discordant with germline, which a read error may explain. V is TRBV7-7 and J is TRBJ1-4; D not certain. CDR3 length equals 15 residues. The germline V gene has CDR1 SSHAT and CDR2 FNYEAQ (reference sequence). For the CDR3, the DNA is TGTGCTAGCAGCTTAGCTGGAGGAGCTAATGAAAAACTGTTTTTT. This gives the protein CASSLAGGANEKLFF. Using reference TRBV7-7 and TRBJ1-4 for the parts outside the CDR3, the full variable domain is GAGVSQSPRYKVTKRGQDVTLRCDPISSHATLYWYQQALGQGPEFLTYFNYEAQPDKSGLPSDRFSAERPEGSISTLTIQRTEQRDSAMYRCASSLAGGANEKLFFGSGTQLSVL.

V and J are TRBV6-5 and TRBJ2-1; a possible D gene is TRBD1 (5 bases). The V gene lost 5 bases and the J gene lost 4 bases, with 9 bases spanning the gap. The CDR3 is 13 residues long. CDR1 MNHEY and CDR2 SVGAGI come from the germline V gene. The CDR3: CASSKTDYNEQFF. CDR3 sequence (DNA): TGTGCCAGCAGTAAGACAGATTACAATGAGCAGTTCTTC.

This clone showed up just a few times. The rearrangement links TRBV5-1 to TRBJ2-3, with D maybe TRBD1 (6 bases). The germline gives CDR1 SGHRS, CDR2 YFSETQ. The CDR3 consists of 15 residues. Trimming pared 3 bases from V and 9 bases from J, leaving 20 bases between. CDR3 protein: CASSSPTLQGSTQYF. The CDR3 DNA sequence: TGCGCCAGCAGCTCCCCCACATTACAGGGCTCGACGCAGTATTTT.

V usage is TRBV5-4 and J usage is TRBJ2-3, with a possible D match to TRBD1 (6 bases). The CDR3 sequence is 17 residues long. V lost 4 bases, J lost 4 bases, and 22 bases lay in between. The germline CDR1 and CDR2 sequences are SGHNT and YYREEE (reference sequence). The CDR3 region has the DNA TGTGCCAGCAGCACGGACTCCGGGACACCTCGACCAGATACGCAGTATTTT. Amino acid sequence: CASSTDSGTPRPDTQYF.

The rearrangement links TRBV7-8 to TRBJ2-7; the D gene is possibly TRBD2 (5 bases). Germline CDR1 and CDR2: SGHVS and FQNEAQ. The CDR3 contains 14 residues. V lost 5 bases to trimming and J lost 3 bases, with 14 bases between them. The CDR3 here is CASSPRETNYEQYF. DNA for the CDR3: TGTGCCAGCAGCCCTCGAGAGACTAACTACGAGCAGTACTTC.

J is TRBJ2-5 and V is TRBV7-6; 10 bases are a match to TRBD2. Trimming at V came to 2 bases and at J to 4 bases, leaving 4 bases not matched to a gene. This CDR3 has 15 amino acids. The germline CDR1 and CDR2 sequences are SGHVS and FNYEAQ. The chain's CDR3 is CASSLIAGGAETQYF. CDR3 in DNA: TGTGCCAGCAGCTTAATAGCGGGAGGCGCAGAGACCCAGTACTTC.

This rearrangement joins TRBV12-2 to TRBJ1-4; TRBD1 is the table's D call, not checked against the DNA. TRBV12-2 is deemed a pseudogene. CDR3 length equals 19 residues. DNA for the CDR3: TGTGCAAGTCGCTTAGCCGAAGGGGGCAGGCCTGCAACTAATGAAAAACTGTTTTTT. Protein sequence: CASRLAEGGRPATNEKLFF.

The rearrangement links TRBV7-6 to TRBJ2-5; the match to TRBD2 covers 7 bases. The assigned J gene may be wrong: the sequence end matches TRBJ2-7 better. Germline V lookup: CDR1 SGHVS, CDR2 FNYEAQ. This CDR3 has 15 residues. CDR3 sequence reads: CASSLAPGGSYEQYF. The CDR3 DNA reads as TGTGCCAGCAGCTTAGCTCCGGGGGGCTCCTACGAGCAGTACTTC.

CDR3 region: CASGRTSGTGTGELFF. The CDR3 nucleotides are TGTGCCAGCGGACGGACTAGCGGGACGGGCACCGGGGAGCTGTTTTTT. This chain joins TRBV28 and TRBJ2-2, with 12 bases identical to TRBD2. The length of the CDR3 is 16 residues. The J segment lost 4 bases and the V segment lost 8 bases, leaving 8 bases of the junction unmatched. Germline values: CDR1 MDHEN, CDR2 SYDVKM.

CDR3 amino acids: CASTITGVGTEAFF. The CDR3 region has the DNA TGTGCCAGCACCATCACAGGGGTAGGCACTGAAGCTTTCTTT. This sequence joins TRBV6-5 and TRBJ1-1, with 7 positions matching TRBD1. Germline V gene sequence: CDR1 MNHEY, CDR2 SVGAGI. This CDR3 is 14 amino acids long. With 7 bases clipped from V and 4 bases from J, the junction kept 9 bases outside the gene matches.

This clone has a single count. The chain employs TRBV20-1 and TRBJ1-1; 7 bases align to TRBD1. V dropped 5 bases and J dropped 9; count of bases not matched to a gene: 3. This CDR3 contains 10 residues. Germline CDR1 and CDR2: DFQATT and SNEGSKA (reference sequence). CDR3 loop: CSALTGKAFF. The CDR3 region has the DNA TGCAGTGCTCTGACAGGGAAAGCTTTCTTT.

The J gene is TRBJ1-5, the V gene TRBV5-6, with D possibly TRBD1 on 6 matching bases. V was shortened by 4 bases and J by 0 bases, with 14 bases between the two germline ends. In germline, CDR1 is SGHDT, CDR2 YYEEEE. CDR3 length: 16 amino acids. CDR3 in amino acids: CASSEGGGYSNQPQHF. As DNA, the CDR3 is TGTGCCAGCAGCGAGGGGGGGGGCTATAGCAATCAGCCCCAGCATTTT.

The chain combines TRBV5-4 with TRBJ2-3; TRBD2 agrees at 14 bases. The CDR3 covers 17 residues. The trim removed 3 bases at V and 5 bases at J, leaving 8 bases unmatched. The germline CDR1 and CDR2 sequences are SGHNT and YYREEE (reference sequence). CDR3 region: CASSSRGLAGALDTQYF. CDR3 coding DNA: TGTGCCAGCAGCTCCCGGGGACTAGCGGGAGCTCTAGATACGCAGTATTTT.